Following are 29 T cell receptor beta chains from one sample sequenced in a study of cytomegalovirus exposure and HLA in healthy donors (TCRdb year 2017). The library was prepared using the immunoSEQ multiplex PCR assay. A mixture of 60 forward primers for TCR Vbeta segments and 13 reverse primers for TCR Jbeta segments was used in the multiplex PCR. TCRdb obtained this table from immuneACCESS and retained in-frame rearrangements with V and J assigned. These tables miss some clones; where compared with another copy, unresolved V genes account for less than half of the shortfall, and the remainder is unexplained. The sample's records list under 90,000 clones. Approximately 15% of the sample goes to the ten largest clones. Input material: PBMCs. Receptors originate from a man over 45 in good health and CMV-seropositive.

The chain uses TRBV20-1 and TRBJ2-4; D remains unclear. From germline, CDR1 is DFQATT and CDR2 SNEGSKA (reference sequence). V lost 4 bases and J lost 6, with 7 bases in between. The CDR3 has 11 residues. CDR3 DNA sequence: TGCAGTGCTAATCCAGGAAACATTCAGTACTTC. It is translated as CSANPGNIQYF.

The CDR3 DNA is TGTGCCAGTGGGGACTTACTGAACACTGAAGCTTTCTTT. Residues: CASGDLLNTEAFF. J is TRBJ1-1 and V is TRBV11-2, with a weak D call TRBD1 (5 bases). The CDR3 has 13 residues. The germline gives CDR1 SGHAT, CDR2 FQNNGV. Trimming removed 9 bases from V and 0 bases from J, with 11 bases in between.

V and J are TRBV7-9 and TRBJ1-1; weak D call: TRBD1 (6 bases). Trimming took off 6 bases at V and 1 base at J, with 12 bases between the two ends. The CDR3 totals 14 residues. Germline V lookup: CDR1 SEHNR, CDR2 FQNEAQ (reference sequence). CDR3 DNA sequence: TGTGCCAGCAGTTCCAGGGGTACGAACACTGAAGCTTTCTTT. Its protein product is CASSSRGTNTEAFF.

This sequence joins TRBV7-6 and TRBJ1-1, with unresolved D. Germline CDR1 is SGHVS and CDR2 is FNYEAQ. The CDR3 spans 14 residues. Trimming stripped 5 bases from V and 1 base from J, with 11 bases between. CDR3 amino acids: CASSLGLPNTEAFF. CDR3 nucleotide sequence: TGTGCCAGCAGCCTTGGACTCCCGAACACTGAAGCTTTCTTT.

The chain carries TRBV28 and TRBJ2-2; TRBD1 might be the D (7 bases). V was pared by 3 bases and J by 5 bases, with 13 bases between. The CDR3 extends over 15 amino acids. Germline V lookup: CDR1 MDHEN, CDR2 SYDVKM. CDR3 region: CASSFVRGVTGELFF. CDR3 DNA: TGTGCCAGCAGTTTCGTCAGGGGGGTTACCGGGGAGCTGTTTTTT.

This chain joins TRBV4-1 and TRBJ1-1; TRBD1 is a possible D gene (5 bases). CDR3 length: 14 amino acids. The germline V gene has CDR1 MGHRA and CDR2 YSYEKL. With 6 bases removed from V and 4 bases from J, the gap between germline ends came to 15 bases. DNA for the CDR3: TGCGCCAGCAGTCAACCATTTAGGGGCACTGAAGCTTTCTTT. As protein: CASSQPFRGTEAFF.

The rearrangement joins TRBV27 to TRBJ2-5; 12 positions agree with TRBD2. The V and J ends lost 7 bases and 4 bases, in that order; junction bases with no gene match: 10. The V gene's germline CDR1 is MNHEY and CDR2 SMNVEV (reference sequence). The CDR3 has 16 amino acids. The chain's CDR3 is CASKETSGSSRETQYF. In DNA form, the CDR3 reads TGTGCCAGCAAAGAGACTAGCGGGAGTTCAAGAGAGACCCAGTACTTC.

The chain employs TRBV5-4 and TRBJ2-2; 11 bases match TRBD1. CDR1 is SGHNT and CDR2 is YYREEE in the germline V gene (reference sequence). The CDR3 runs 16 residues. Trimming at V came to 5 bases and at J to 3 bases, leaving 6 bases not matched to a gene. The CDR3 spells CASRAGTGGHTGELFF. CDR3 DNA: TGTGCCAGCAGGGCCGGGACAGGGGGGCACACCGGGGAGCTGTTTTTT.

This chain links TRBV7-2 with TRBJ1-2; TRBD1 matches 7 bases. Germline trimming cut 5 bases from V and 5 bases from J; bases unmatched to any gene: 2. The length of the CDR3 is 12 residues. Germline V gene lookup returns CDR1 SGHTA and CDR2 FQGNSA. The CDR3 coding sequence is TGTGCCAGCAGCCAACAGGGGTATGGCTACACCTTC. It is translated as CASSQQGYGYTF.

The chain is built from TRBV6-1 and TRBJ1-1; tentatively, D is TRBD1 (6 bases). The CDR3 runs 14 residues. Germline CDR1 is MNHNS and CDR2 is SASEGT. V lost 6 bases and J 0 bases, leaving 11 bases between the germline ends. CDR3 coding DNA: TGTGCCAGCAGGAGACAGGAGTTGAACACTGAAGCTTTCTTT. Its protein is CASRRQELNTEAFF.

This sequence joins TRBV18 and TRBJ1-3; perhaps TRBD1 as D (5 bases). This CDR3 region has 14 residues. The V and J ends lost 3 bases and 2 bases respectively, with 8 bases between them. Looked up from germline, CDR1 is KGHSH and CDR2 is LQKENI. The CDR3 nucleotides are TGTGCCAGCTCACCGGACACGACTGGAAACACCATATATTTT. Translated: CASSPDTTGNTIYF.

The chain has TRBV30 and TRBJ2-1, with 14 bases aligning to TRBD2. The germline gives CDR1 GTSNPN, CDR2 SVGIG (reference sequence). The CDR3 length is 14 residues. Trimming at V came to 5 bases and at J to 3 bases, leaving 0 bases not matched to a gene. CDR3 nucleotide sequence: TGTGCCTGGGGACTAGCGGGAGGCTACAATGAGCAGTTCTTC. Translated: CAWGLAGGYNEQFF. Complete variable domain (other parts from reference TRBV30 and TRBJ2-1): SQTIHQWPATLVQPVGSPLSLECTVEGTSNPNLYWYRQAAGRGLQLLFYSVGIGQISSEVPQNLSASRPQDRQFILSSKKLLLSDSGFYLCAWGLAGGYNEQFFGPGTRLTVL.

The chain combines TRBV30 with TRBJ2-5; possible D gene TRBD1, 6 bases. The CDR3 length is 14 residues. V dropped 3 bases and J dropped 5 bases, with 16 bases sitting between them. Per germline, CDR1 GTSNPN and CDR2 SVGIG (reference sequence). This CDR3 reads CAWSLGGSGETQYF. The DNA for the CDR3 is TGTGCCTGGAGCCTAGGGGGATCGGGGGAGACCCAGTACTTC. Full variable domain (remainder filled in from reference TRBV30 and TRBJ2-5): SQTIHQWPATLVQPVGSPLSLECTVEGTSNPNLYWYRQAAGRGLQLLFYSVGIGQISSEVPQNLSASRPQDRQFILSSKKLLLSDSGFYLCAWSLGGSGETQYFGPGTRLLVL.

The chain couples TRBV15 to TRBJ2-1; TRBD2 agrees at 7 bases. Unmatched junction bases numbered 5, after V lost 6 bases and J lost 0 bases. The germline gives CDR1 LNHNV, CDR2 YYDKDF (reference sequence). The CDR3 extends over 15 amino acids. CDR3 DNA: TGTGCCACCAGTCGGACTAGTTTCTCCTACAATGAGCAGTTCTTC. It yields the protein CATSRTSFSYNEQFF.

The rearrangement links TRBV7-3 to TRBJ2-1; possible D gene TRBD1, 6 bases. Trimming cost V 2 bases and J 6 bases, with 8 bases left between them. This CDR3 is 13 amino acids long. From germline, CDR1 is SGHTA and CDR2 FQGTGA. As DNA, the CDR3 is TGTGCCAGCAGCTTAGGGGGCCCCAATGAGCAGTTCTTC. Translation gives CASSLGGPNEQFF.

The rearrangement links TRBV21-1 to TRBJ2-7; TRBD2, the D gene given by the table, was not confirmed from the DNA. TRBV21-1 counts as a pseudogene. CDR3 length equals 14 residues. The CDR3 DNA reads TGTGCCAGCAGGGGGAGCGGTCTGGTCCACGAGCAGTACTTC. It is translated as CASRGSGLVHEQYF.

J is TRBJ2-2 and V is TRBV9; TRBD2 agrees at 13 bases. Germline assignment: CDR1 SGDLS and CDR2 YYNGEE. The CDR3 has 18 amino acids. J was trimmed by 6 bases and V by 0 bases; bases with no gene match: 8. In nucleotides, the CDR3 is TGTGCCAGCAGCGTAGCTCGGACTAGCGGGAGTGAGGCCGGGGAGCTGTTTTTT. It encodes CASSVARTSGSEAGELFF.

The chain combines TRBV30 with TRBJ2-3; no clear D. Germline V gene lookup returns CDR1 GTSNPN and CDR2 SVGIG (reference sequence). The CDR3 totals 13 residues. Deletions cut 2 bases from V and 2 bases from J, with 8 bases between. For the CDR3, the DNA is TGTGCCTGGAGTAATGCCTACACAGATACGCAGTATTTT. Amino acids: CAWSNAYTDTQYF.

CDR3 residues: CASTITGGRIDTQYF. CDR3 nucleotide sequence: TGTGCCAGTACCATTACAGGGGGCCGGATAGATACGCAGTATTTT. V is TRBV19 and J is TRBJ2-3, with 9 bases identical to TRBD1. Germline V gives CDR1 LNHDA, CDR2 SQIVND (reference sequence). The CDR3 length is 15 residues. Trimming removed 7 bases from V and 5 bases from J; junction bases left unmatched: 10.

V and J are TRBV18 and TRBJ2-6; D may be TRBD2 (6 bases). Germline lookup yields CDR1 KGHSH and CDR2 LQKENI. The CDR3 spans 16 residues. V was pared by 4 bases and J by 0 bases, with 10 bases between. DNA for the CDR3: TGTGCCAGCTCACTCATGGGGGGCTCTGGGGCCAACGTCCTGACTTTC. Its translation is CASSLMGGSGANVLTF.

CDR3 nucleotides: TGTGCCAGCAGCCCTAGCGGGGTCTCCTACGAGCAGTACTTC. Translating gives CASSPSGVSYEQYF. The rearrangement uses TRBV7-9 and TRBJ2-7, with 9 bases aligning to TRBD2. Germline CDR1 is SEHNR and CDR2 is FQNEAQ (reference sequence). The trim removed 5 bases at V and 0 bases at J, leaving 2 bases unmatched. This CDR3 comprises 14 residues.

As regards this clone: The conserved phenylalanine or tryptophan is not found at the CDR3 terminus, so this likely reflects a read error. The DNA is omitted, as the CDR3 cannot be located on it reliably, and the CDR3 follows TCRdb's listing. This sequence joins TRBV6-6 and TRBJ1-1; TRBD1, the table's D call, was not compared with the DNA. Germline CDR1 is MNHNY and CDR2 is SVGAGI (reference sequence). The CDR3 is 12 amino acids in total, end residues counted. CDR3 protein: CASSYSGTGAYV.

The genes are TRBV25-1 and TRBJ2-5; D not certain. The CDR3 has 14 amino acids. Looked up from germline, CDR1 is MGHDK and CDR2 is SYGVNS. V was pared by 0 bases and J by 4 bases, with 9 bases between. CDR3 DNA sequence: TGTGCCAGCAGTGAATACGGCAGAGGAGAGACCCAGTACTTC. This translates into CASSEYGRGETQYF.

This chain uses TRBV11-2 with TRBJ2-1, with D maybe TRBD2 (5 bases). The CDR3 is 16 amino acids. Germline CDR1 reads SGHAT; CDR2 reads FQNNGV. Trimming removed 5 bases at V and 6 bases at J, with 20 bases between. CDR3 DNA: TGTGCCAGCAGCCCGACCCTGAGTCTAGCACTCAATGAGCAGTTCTTC. This gives the protein CASSPTLSLALNEQFF.

The rearrangement joins TRBV7-8 to TRBJ2-3, with 8 nucleotides matching TRBD2. The germline gives CDR1 SGHVS, CDR2 FQNEAQ. The V and J ends lost 5 bases and 2 bases, in that order; junction bases with no gene match: 3. The CDR3 consists of 14 residues. CDR3 protein: CASSPREATDTQYF. The CDR3 DNA reads TGTGCCAGCAGCCCGCGGGAGGCCACAGATACGCAGTATTTT.

This rearrangement joins TRBV6-5 to TRBJ1-1; no definite D call. Trimming stripped 5 bases from V and 1 base from J, with 11 bases between. Germline V gene data show CDR1 as MNHEY and CDR2 as SVGAGI. The CDR3 totals 14 residues. The CDR3 protein is CASSRHLSNTEAFF. The CDR3 DNA reads TGTGCCAGCAGTAGACATTTATCGAACACTGAAGCTTTCTTT.

CDR3 nucleotides: TGTGCCAGCAGAGGACTTTACACAGATACGCAGTATTTT. It codes for CASRGLYTDTQYF. V usage is TRBV5-4 and J usage is TRBJ2-3, with D tentatively TRBD2 (5 bases). Per germline, CDR1 SGHNT and CDR2 YYREEE (reference sequence). The CDR3 runs 13 residues. V lost 5 bases to trimming and J lost 2 bases, with 9 bases between them. The variable domain in full, with the rest retrieved from reference TRBV5-4 and TRBJ2-3, is ETGVTQSPTHLIKTRGQQVTLRCSSQSGHNTVSWYQQALGQGPQFIFQYYREEENGRGNFPPRFSGLQFPNYSSELNVNALELDDSALYLCASRGLYTDTQYFGPGTRLTVL.

The rearrangement links TRBV7-9 to TRBJ1-2, with D uncertain. This CDR3 is built from 13 residues. Germline CDR1 is SEHNR and CDR2 is FQNEAQ (reference sequence). Trimming pared 3 bases from V and 7 bases from J, leaving 12 bases between. The CDR3 DNA reads TGTGCCAGCAGCTTCCGAGGGCAGGTTGGCTACACCTTC. Protein product: CASSFRGQVGYTF.

The chain links TRBV7-3 to TRBJ1-2, with D perhaps TRBD1 (6 bases). The V gene's germline CDR1 is SGHTA and CDR2 FQGTGA. The CDR3 runs 14 residues. V was trimmed by 3 bases and J by 0 bases, leaving 8 bases between them. This chain's CDR3 is CASSLDSTNYGYTF. Written as DNA, the CDR3 is TGTGCCAGCAGCTTGGACAGTACTAACTATGGCTACACCTTC.